This T cell receptor beta chain stems from a study of tumor-infiltrating lymphocytes in primary liver carcinoma (dated by TCRdb to 2015 to 2018). For context, the study as a whole: The five patients, three men and two women aged 30 to 69 years, had hepatocellular carcinoma (four) or combined HCC and intrahepatic cholangiocarcinoma (one). Technical replicate repertoires showed high reproducibility, with mean shared-clone rates approximately 0.89 and correlation coefficients above 0.95. TCRbeta repertoire sequencing covered about 35 specimens from 5 patients: 25 tumor regions, 5 adjacent noncancerous liver tissues and 5 peripheral blood samples. Each sample produced about 3.5 to 8 million productive TCRbeta reads, and read depth showed no significant difference between tissue types. Tumors of the five patients were stage T1-T3 N0M0 with maximum diameters of about 4.2 to 10 cm. For each liver tumor, the study sampled five regions along with adjacent normal tissue and blood, and applied TCRbeta repertoire sequencing, expression microarrays and whole-exome sequencing.

What the authors observed across the whole study: Because only the TCR beta chain was sequenced and unpaired alpha chains were not captured, true repertoire diversity is likely underestimated. Repertoire overlap was found to be higher between tumor regions (mean roughly 35%) than between tumor-adjacent (around 17%) or tumor-blood (around 15%) pairs, consistent with antigen-driven expansion. Bulk unsorted samples precluded comparing CD4+ and CD8+ T cell repertoires. The study included only five or six patients, and the authors note findings should be validated in a larger study. A significantly larger repertoire fraction was made up by the top 250 clones in tumors than in blood (p = 0.039).

In this sample, this clonotype turned up once. The antigen it binds to is not known. One junction end does not reproduce the germline sequence, and a read error may be involved. TCRbeta-specific cDNA was reverse-transcribed from about 0.45 ug total RNA using a constant-region primer and ProtoScript II reverse transcriptase. TCRbeta libraries were built with three nested multiplex PCR rounds, a slightly modified ARM-PCR procedure. Each of the first two PCR rounds ran for approximately 11 cycles using multiplex TRBV1-TRBV30 forward primers together with a Cbeta reverse primer. Sample barcodes and Illumina adapters were attached in a final 25-cycle PCR using Deep VentR polymerase. Amplicons of 200-500 bp were gel-purified with a QIAquick gel extraction kit before sequencing. The TCRbeta amplicons were sequenced with 250-bp paired-end reads on an Illumina HiSeq 2500. As for the authors' bioinformatics: To recover full CDR3 sequences, reads were quality-trimmed using Trimmomatic v0.33 and paired reads were then merged using FLASH v1.2.11. V, D and J germline segments were assigned to the rearranged TCRbeta sequences by MiGEC v1.2.1b. Clonotype statistics, along with Shannon-Wiener diversity indices, were calculated using VDJtools v1.0.0. Except for diversity analysis, only the 250 most abundant clonotypes of each sample were used in subsequent analyses to reduce sampling bias. Through fastp at Q25 and MiXCR, TCRdb rebuilt clones from the public reads, retaining in-frame beta chains. For every CDR3 protein sequence, its rows merge into one entry that carries the most common genes and DNA. The V and J calls reflect TCRdb's pipeline rather than the authors' work. Recorded for this sample are roughly 120,000 distinct CDR3 sequences; around 70% of them occurred a single time. 8% to 9% of the sample goes to the ten largest clones.

Without any cell sorting, total RNA and DNA were extracted together from about 19-30 mg of bulk tissue using the AllPrep DNA/RNA mini kit. Roughly five patients with histopathologically diagnosed primary liver carcinoma underwent surgical resection in China between November 2015 and 2016. Chronic HBV infection was present in the patients, and the patients were treatment-naive at sampling. Fresh tumor and adjacent tissue pieces were bisected, with one half stored in RNAlater at -80 degrees C and the other half sent for histology. For CDR1 and CDR2, the germline V gene lists SGHAT and FQNNGV. The cysteine opens and the phenylalanine closes a CDR3 of 17 amino acids. Only CDR3 DNA is held: 51 bases, read in frame from base 1.

The sequence joins TRBV11-2 to TRBJ2-3, with TRBD2 perhaps the D gene, on 5 matching bases. The sequence came from a woman aged 55-69 years with primary liver carcinoma and hepatitis B virus infection. The sequenced material came from tumor-adjacent normal liver tissue. The nucleotide sequence reads as follows: TGTGCCAGCAACTTAGGGCCTAGCCGGGCTATCACAGATACGCATTATTTT. Translated, this gives CASNLGPSRAITDTHYF.